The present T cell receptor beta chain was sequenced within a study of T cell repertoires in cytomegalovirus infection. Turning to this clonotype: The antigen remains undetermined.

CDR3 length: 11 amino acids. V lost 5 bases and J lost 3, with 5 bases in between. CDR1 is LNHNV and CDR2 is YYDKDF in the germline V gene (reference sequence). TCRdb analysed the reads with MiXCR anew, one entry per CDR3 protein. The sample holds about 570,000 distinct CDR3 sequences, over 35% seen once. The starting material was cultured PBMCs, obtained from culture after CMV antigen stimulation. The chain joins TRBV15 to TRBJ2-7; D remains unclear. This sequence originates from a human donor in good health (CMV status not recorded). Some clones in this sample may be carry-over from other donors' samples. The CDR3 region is CATSPGYEQYF. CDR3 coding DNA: TGTGCCACCAGCCCTGGCTACGAGCAGTACTTC.